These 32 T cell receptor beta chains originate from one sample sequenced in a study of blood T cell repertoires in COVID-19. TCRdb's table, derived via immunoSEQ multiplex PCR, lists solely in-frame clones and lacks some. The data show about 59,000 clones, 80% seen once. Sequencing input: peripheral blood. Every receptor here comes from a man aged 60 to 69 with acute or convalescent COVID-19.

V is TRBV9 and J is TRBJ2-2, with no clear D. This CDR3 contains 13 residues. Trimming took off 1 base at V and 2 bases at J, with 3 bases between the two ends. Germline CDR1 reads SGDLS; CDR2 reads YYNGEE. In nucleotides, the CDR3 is TGTGCCAGCAGCGTAACTAACACCGGGGAGCTGTTTTTT. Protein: CASSVTNTGELFF.

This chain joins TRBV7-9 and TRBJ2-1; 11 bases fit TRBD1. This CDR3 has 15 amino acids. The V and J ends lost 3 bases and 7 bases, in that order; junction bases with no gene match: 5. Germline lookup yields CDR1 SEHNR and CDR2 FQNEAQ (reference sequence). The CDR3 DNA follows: TGTGCCAGCAGCTTCGGGACAGGGGGGAGGAATGAGCAGTTCTTC. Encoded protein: CASSFGTGGRNEQFF.

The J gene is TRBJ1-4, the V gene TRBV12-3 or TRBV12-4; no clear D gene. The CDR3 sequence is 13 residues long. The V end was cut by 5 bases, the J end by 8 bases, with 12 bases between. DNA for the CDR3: TGTGCCAGCAGTCTCAATGTCGGGGAAAAACTGTTTTTT. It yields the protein CASSLNVGEKLFF.

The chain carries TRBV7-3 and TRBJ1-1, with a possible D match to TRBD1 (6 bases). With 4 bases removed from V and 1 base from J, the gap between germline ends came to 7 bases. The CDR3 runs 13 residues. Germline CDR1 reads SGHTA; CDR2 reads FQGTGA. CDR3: CASSSQGNTEAFF. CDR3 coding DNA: TGTGCCAGCAGCTCACAGGGGAACACTGAAGCTTTCTTT.

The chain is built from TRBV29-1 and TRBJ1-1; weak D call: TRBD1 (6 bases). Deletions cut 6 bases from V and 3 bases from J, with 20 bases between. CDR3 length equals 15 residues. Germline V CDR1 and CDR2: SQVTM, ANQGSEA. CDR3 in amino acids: CSVFSGGLRDTEAFF. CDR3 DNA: TGCAGCGTATTTTCCGGGGGGCTTAGGGACACTGAAGCTTTCTTT. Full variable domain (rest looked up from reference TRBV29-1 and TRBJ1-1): SAVISQKPSRDICQRGTSLTIQCQVDSQVTMMFWYRQQPGQSLTLIATANQGSEATYESGFVIDKFPISRPNLTFSTLTVSNMSPEDSSIYLCSVFSGGLRDTEAFFGQGTRLTVV.

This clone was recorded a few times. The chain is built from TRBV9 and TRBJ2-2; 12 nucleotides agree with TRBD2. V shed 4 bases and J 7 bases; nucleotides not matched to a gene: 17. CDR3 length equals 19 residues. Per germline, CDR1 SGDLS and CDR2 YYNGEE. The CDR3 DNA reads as TGTGCCAGCAGCTCCTATTACGCTAGCGGGGGGGCCGTTGACGGGGAGCTGTTTTTT. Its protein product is CASSSYYASGGAVDGELFF.

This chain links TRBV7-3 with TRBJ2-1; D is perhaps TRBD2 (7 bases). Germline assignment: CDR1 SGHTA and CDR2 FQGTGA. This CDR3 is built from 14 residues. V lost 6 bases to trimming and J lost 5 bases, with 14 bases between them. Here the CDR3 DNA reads TGTGCCAGCAGTGATAGGGGGGGAAACAATGAGCAGTTCTTC. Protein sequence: CASSDRGGNNEQFF.

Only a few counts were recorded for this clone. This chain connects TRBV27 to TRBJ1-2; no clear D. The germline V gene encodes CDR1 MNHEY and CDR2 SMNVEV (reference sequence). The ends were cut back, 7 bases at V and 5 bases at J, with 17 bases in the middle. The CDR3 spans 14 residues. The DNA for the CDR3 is TGTGCCAGCATCCCGCGGGCCGGGCGTTATGGCTACACCTTC. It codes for CASIPRAGRYGYTF.

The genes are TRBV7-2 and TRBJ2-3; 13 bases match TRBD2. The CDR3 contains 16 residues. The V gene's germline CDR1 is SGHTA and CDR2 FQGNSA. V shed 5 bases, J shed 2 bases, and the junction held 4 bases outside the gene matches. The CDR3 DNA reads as TGTGCCAGCAGCCTAGGACTAGCGGGAGCCACAGATACGCAGTATTTT. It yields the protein CASSLGLAGATDTQYF.

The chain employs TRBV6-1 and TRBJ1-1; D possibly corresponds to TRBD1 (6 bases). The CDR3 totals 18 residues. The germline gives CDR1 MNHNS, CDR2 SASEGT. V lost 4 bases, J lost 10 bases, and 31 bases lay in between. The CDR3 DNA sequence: TGTGCCAGCAGTGTCCTCCGGGGGGGCAGCATGCGAGGGGGGGTAGCTTTCTTT. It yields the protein CASSVLRGGSMRGGVAFF.

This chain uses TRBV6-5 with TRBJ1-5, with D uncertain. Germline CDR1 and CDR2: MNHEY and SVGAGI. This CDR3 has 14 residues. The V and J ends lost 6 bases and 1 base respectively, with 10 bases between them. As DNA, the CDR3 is TGTGCCAGCAGGCCCCAGATAAGCAATCAGCCCCAGCATTTT. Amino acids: CASRPQISNQPQHF.

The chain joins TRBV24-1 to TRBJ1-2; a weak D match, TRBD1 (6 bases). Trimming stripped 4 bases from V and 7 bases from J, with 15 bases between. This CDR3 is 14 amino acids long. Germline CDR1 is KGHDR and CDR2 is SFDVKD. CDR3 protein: CATSDSDRRGGYTF. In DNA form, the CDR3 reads TGTGCCACCAGTGACAGCGACAGGAGAGGTGGCTACACCTTC.

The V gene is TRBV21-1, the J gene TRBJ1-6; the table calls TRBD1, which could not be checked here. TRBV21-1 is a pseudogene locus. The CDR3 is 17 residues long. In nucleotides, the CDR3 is TGTGCCAGCAGCAAATCGGGACAGGGGGCTAAAAATTCACCCCTCCACTTT. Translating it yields CASSKSGQGAKNSPLHF.

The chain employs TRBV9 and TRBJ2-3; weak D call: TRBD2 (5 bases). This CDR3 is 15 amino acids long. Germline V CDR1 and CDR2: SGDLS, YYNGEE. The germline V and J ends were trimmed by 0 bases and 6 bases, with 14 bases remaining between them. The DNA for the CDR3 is TGTGCCAGCAGCGTAGCGACGAGGGAAAGGGATACGCAGTATTTT. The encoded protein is CASSVATRERDTQYF.

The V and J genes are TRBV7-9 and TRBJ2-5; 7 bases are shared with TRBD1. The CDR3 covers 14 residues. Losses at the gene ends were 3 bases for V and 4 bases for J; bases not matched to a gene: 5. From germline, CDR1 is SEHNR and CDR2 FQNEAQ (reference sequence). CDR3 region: CASSFAGGGETQYF. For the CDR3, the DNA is TGTGCCAGCAGCTTCGCAGGGGGTGGAGAGACCCAGTACTTC. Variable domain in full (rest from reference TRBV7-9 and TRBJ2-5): DTGVSQNPRHKITKRGQNVTFRCDPISEHNRLYWYRQTLGQGPEFLTYFQNEAQLEKSRLLSDRFSAERPKGSFSTLEIQRTEQGDSAMYLCASSFAGGGETQYFGPGTRLLVL.

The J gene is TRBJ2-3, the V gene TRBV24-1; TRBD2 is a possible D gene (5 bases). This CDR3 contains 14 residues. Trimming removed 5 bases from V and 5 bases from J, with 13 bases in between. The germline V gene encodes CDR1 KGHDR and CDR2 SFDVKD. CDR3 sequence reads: CATSASGIVDTQYF. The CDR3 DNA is TGTGCCACCAGTGCATCGGGGATTGTAGATACGCAGTATTTT.

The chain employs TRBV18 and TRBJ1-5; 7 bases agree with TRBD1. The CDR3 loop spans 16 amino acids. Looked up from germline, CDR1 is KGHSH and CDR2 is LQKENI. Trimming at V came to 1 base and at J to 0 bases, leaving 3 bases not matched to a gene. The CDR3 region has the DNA TGTGCCAGCTCACCACAGTCAGGGGGTAGCAATCAGCCCCAGCATTTT. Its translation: CASSPQSGGSNQPQHF.

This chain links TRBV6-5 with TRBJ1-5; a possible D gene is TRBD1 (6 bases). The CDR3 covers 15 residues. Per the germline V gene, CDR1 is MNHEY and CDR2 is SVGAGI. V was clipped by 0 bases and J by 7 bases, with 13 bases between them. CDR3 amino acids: CASSYSGGAGQPQHF. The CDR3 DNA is TGTGCCAGCAGTTACTCGGGGGGGGCGGGCCAGCCCCAGCATTTT.

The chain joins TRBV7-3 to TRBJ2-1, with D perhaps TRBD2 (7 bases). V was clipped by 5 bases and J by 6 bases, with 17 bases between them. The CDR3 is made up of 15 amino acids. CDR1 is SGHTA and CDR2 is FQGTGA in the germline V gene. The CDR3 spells CASSPLTGGGNEQFF. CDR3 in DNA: TGTGCCAGCAGCCCCCTTACGGGGGGCGGCAATGAGCAGTTCTTC.

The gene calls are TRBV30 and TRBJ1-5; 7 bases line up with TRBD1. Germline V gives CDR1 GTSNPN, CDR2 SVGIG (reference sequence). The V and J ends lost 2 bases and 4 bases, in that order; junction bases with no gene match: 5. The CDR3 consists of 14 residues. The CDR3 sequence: CAWSLGQRNQPQHF. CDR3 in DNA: TGTGCCTGGAGTCTGGGACAGAGAAATCAGCCCCAGCATTTT.

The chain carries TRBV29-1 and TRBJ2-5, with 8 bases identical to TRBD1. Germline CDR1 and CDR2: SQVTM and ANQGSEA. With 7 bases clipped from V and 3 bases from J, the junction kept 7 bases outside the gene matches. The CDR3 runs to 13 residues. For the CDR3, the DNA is TGCAGCGCCAGGGACAGGCCCAAAGAGACCCAGTACTTC. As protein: CSARDRPKETQYF.

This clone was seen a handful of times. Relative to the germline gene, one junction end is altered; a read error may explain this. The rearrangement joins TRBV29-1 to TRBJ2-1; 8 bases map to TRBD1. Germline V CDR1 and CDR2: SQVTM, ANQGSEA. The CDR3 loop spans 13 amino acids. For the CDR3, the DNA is TGCAGCGTCGAAGGTACAGGGGGCAATGAGCAGTTCTTC. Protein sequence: CSVEGTGGNEQFF.

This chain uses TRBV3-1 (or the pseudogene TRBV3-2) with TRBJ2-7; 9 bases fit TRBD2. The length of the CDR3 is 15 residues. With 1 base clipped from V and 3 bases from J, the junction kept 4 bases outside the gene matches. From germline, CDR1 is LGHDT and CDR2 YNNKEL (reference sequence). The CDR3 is CASSQGLAGDYEQYF. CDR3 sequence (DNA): TGTGCCAGCAGCCAAGGATTAGCGGGAGACTACGAGCAGTACTTC.

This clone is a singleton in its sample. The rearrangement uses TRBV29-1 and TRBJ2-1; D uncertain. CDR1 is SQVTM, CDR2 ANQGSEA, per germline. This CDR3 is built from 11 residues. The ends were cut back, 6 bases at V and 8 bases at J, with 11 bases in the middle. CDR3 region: CSVGLVDEQFF. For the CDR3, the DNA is TGCAGCGTGGGCCTAGTTGATGAGCAGTTCTTC.

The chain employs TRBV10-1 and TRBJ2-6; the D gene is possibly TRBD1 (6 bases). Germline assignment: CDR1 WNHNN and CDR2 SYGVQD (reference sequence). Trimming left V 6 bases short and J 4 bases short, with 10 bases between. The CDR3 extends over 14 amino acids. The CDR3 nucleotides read TGCGCCAGCAGCCCGGGGACAGGGGCCAACGTCCTGACTTTC. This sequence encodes CASSPGTGANVLTF.

As DNA, the CDR3 is TGTGCCAGCAGCGTAGGGCCCTCACGCACAGATACGCAGTATTTT. It is translated as CASSVGPSRTDTQYF. The chain combines TRBV9 with TRBJ2-3; no clear D gene. Per the germline V gene, CDR1 is SGDLS and CDR2 is YYNGEE. Trimming pared 0 bases from V and 1 base from J, leaving 9 bases between. This CDR3 is built from 15 residues.

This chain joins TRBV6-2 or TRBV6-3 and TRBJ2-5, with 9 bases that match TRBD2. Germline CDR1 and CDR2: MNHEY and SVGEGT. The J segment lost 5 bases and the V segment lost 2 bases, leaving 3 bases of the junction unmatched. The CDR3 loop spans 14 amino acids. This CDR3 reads CASSYHTSGETQYF. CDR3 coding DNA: TGTGCCAGCAGTTACCACACTAGCGGGGAGACCCAGTACTTC.

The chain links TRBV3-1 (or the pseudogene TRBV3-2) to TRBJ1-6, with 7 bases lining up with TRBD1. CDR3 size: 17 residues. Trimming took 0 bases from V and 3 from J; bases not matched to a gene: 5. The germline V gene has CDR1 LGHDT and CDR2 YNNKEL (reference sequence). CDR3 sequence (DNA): TGTGCCAGCAGCCAAGACCCAGGGGGATTCTATAATTCACCCCTCCACTTT. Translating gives CASSQDPGGFYNSPLHF.

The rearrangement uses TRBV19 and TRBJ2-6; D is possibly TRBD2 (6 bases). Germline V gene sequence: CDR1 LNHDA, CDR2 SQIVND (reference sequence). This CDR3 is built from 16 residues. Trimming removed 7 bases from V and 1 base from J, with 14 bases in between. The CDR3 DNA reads TGTGCCAGTACCCGGGGGTCCGCTTCTGGGGCCAACGTCCTGACTTTC. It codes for CASTRGSASGANVLTF.

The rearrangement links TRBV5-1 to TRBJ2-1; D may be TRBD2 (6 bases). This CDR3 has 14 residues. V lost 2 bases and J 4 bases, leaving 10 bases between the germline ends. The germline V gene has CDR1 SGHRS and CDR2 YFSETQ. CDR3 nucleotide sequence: TGCGCCAGCAGCTTAGAGCGGGCTTACAATGAGCAGTTCTTC. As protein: CASSLERAYNEQFF.

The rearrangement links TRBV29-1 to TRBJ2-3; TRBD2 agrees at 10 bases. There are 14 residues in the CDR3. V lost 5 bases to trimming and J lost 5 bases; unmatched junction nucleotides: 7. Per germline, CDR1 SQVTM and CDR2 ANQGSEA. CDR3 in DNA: TGCAGCGTTCTGAGCGGGGGGGCCTTAGATACGCAGTATTTT. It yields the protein CSVLSGGALDTQYF.

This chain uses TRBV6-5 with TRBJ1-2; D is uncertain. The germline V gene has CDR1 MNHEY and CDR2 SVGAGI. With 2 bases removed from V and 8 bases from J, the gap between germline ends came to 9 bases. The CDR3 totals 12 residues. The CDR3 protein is CASSYGSRGYTF. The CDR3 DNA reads TGTGCCAGCAGTTACGGGTCGAGGGGCTACACCTTC.